This TCR beta chain comes out of a study of blood T cell repertoires in COVID-19. Here immunoSEQ multiplex PCR was the method, and the copy in TCRdb shows in-frame clones only, minus some. The data contain about 330,000 clones, approximately 90% of them singletons. With 6 bases removed from V and 1 base from J, the gap between germline ends came to 8 bases. CDR3 length: 13 amino acids. CDR1 and CDR2 (germline): MNHEY, SVGAGI. Those enrolled in Seattle joined during active infection and were followed longitudinally afterward. This TCR derives from a man aged 25 to 40 with COVID-19, enrolled during active disease. V and J are TRBV6-5 and TRBJ2-3; D ambiguous. Source material: peripheral blood. The CDR3 sequence: CASSETGTDTQYF. CDR3 in DNA: TGTGCCAGCAGCGAGACTGGCACAGATACGCAGTATTTT.